The source of this T cell receptor (beta chain) is a study of Graves' ophthalmopathy and Graves' hyperthyroidism. Study-level findings and limits: A classifier, a 13-signature model, separated ophthalmopathy from stable hyperthyroidism with approximately 88% sensitivity and approximately 80% specificity. Most thyroid clonotypes expanded beyond 0.001 frequency were also found in blood.

The sample holds many counts of this clonotype. No antigen is known for it. V was pared by 5 bases and J by 0 bases, with 11 bases between. This CDR3 spans 16 amino acids. CDR3 regions of TCR beta were amplified from RNA transcripts. HTBI primers were employed in first-round RT-PCR, then a second-round multiplex PCR followed. Each CDR3 protein is one row after TCRdb ran MiXCR on the multiplex PCR reads. The data show 150,000 to 200,000 distinct CDR3 sequences, approximately 40% seen once. This clonotype was sampled from a man between 25 and 39 years old with Graves' ophthalmopathy. The rearrangement uses TRBV12-3 or TRBV12-4 and TRBJ2-6, with D maybe TRBD1 (6 bases). The sample taken for sequencing was peripheral blood. The CDR3 protein is CASSRTVTSGANVLTF. The CDR3 bases are TGTGCCAGCAGTAGGACAGTTACCTCTGGGGCCAACGTCCTGACTTTC.